This T cell receptor (beta chain) was sequenced during a study of blood T cell repertoires in COVID-19. Here immunoSEQ multiplex PCR was the method, and the copy in TCRdb shows in-frame clones only, minus some. Here the sample spans under 300,000 clones, roughly 90% being singletons. The sequence was obtained from a man under 40 who had recovered from COVID-19. The material sequenced was peripheral blood.

CDR3 DNA: TGTGCCAGCAGCTTATATGGGGACAGGGTCTATGGCTACACCTTC. Its translation: CASSLYGDRVYGYTF. This chain links TRBV7-9 with TRBJ1-2; 9 nucleotides agree with TRBD1. Germline CDR1 SEHNR, CDR2 FQNEAQ (reference sequence). The J segment lost 4 bases and the V segment lost 2 bases, leaving 5 bases of the junction unmatched. The CDR3 is 15 residues long. Based on the CDR3 plus reference TRBV7-9 and TRBJ1-2, the full variable domain is DTGVSQNPRHKITKRGQNVTFRCDPISEHNRLYWYRQTLGQGPEFLTYFQNEAQLEKSRLLSDRFSAERPKGSFSTLEIQRTEQGDSAMYLCASSLYGDRVYGYTFGSGTRLTVV.